These 31 T cell receptor beta chains share one sample of origin, sequenced in a study of control samples from healthy donors and cancer patients. Method: immunoSEQ multiplex PCR; TCRdb's copy keeps in-frame clones and lacks some. Here the sample spans 100,000 to 150,000 clones, over 85% being singletons. The sample was blood. Source of these receptors: a man younger than 35 in good health.

This sequence joins TRBV27 and TRBJ2-2; 7 nucleotides align to TRBD1. The CDR3 runs 18 residues. Germline assignment: CDR1 MNHEY and CDR2 SMNVEV (reference sequence). Germline trimming cut 0 bases from V and 1 base from J; bases unmatched to any gene: 8. The CDR3 DNA reads TGTGCCAGCAGTTTATCGCTCCAGGACAGGAGGAACACCGGGGAGCTGTTTTTT. This encodes CASSLSLQDRRNTGELFF.

The chain combines TRBV9 with TRBJ1-2, with 7 nucleotides matching TRBD1. The CDR3 totals 14 residues. Germline CDR1 and CDR2: SGDLS and YYNGEE. Losses at the gene ends were 0 bases for V and 3 bases for J; bases not matched to a gene: 2. The CDR3 here is CASSVGQGDYGYTF. The CDR3 DNA sequence: TGTGCCAGCAGCGTAGGTCAGGGGGACTATGGCTACACCTTC.

The chain is built from TRBV9 and TRBJ2-3, with D possibly being TRBD1 (5 bases). Germline CDR1 is SGDLS and CDR2 is YYNGEE. The CDR3 is made up of 15 amino acids. V was pared by 0 bases and J by 4 bases, with 12 bases between. The CDR3 reads CASSVGGSRADTQYF. The CDR3, as DNA: TGTGCCAGCAGCGTAGGTGGTAGCAGGGCAGATACGCAGTATTTT. The variable domain in full, completed from reference TRBV9 and TRBJ2-3, reads DSGVTQTPKHLITATGQRVTLRCSPRSGDLSVYWYQQSLDQGLQFLIQYYNGEERAKGNILERFSAQQFPDLHSELNLSSLELGDSALYFCASSVGGSRADTQYFGPGTRLTVL.

The chain joins TRBV6-6 to TRBJ1-4, with D uncertain. Germline V gene data show CDR1 as MNHNY and CDR2 as SVGAGI (reference sequence). There are 15 residues in the CDR3. V was shortened by 4 bases and J by 0 bases, with 9 bases between the two germline ends. CDR3 nucleotides: TGTGCCAGCAGTTCCCCAGGTACAACTAATGAAAAACTGTTTTTT. As protein: CASSSPGTTNEKLFF.

The genes are TRBV6-2 or TRBV6-3 and TRBJ1-2; 9 bases align to TRBD1. V was pared by 4 bases and J by 3 bases, with 9 bases of the junction left unmatched. The CDR3 contains 16 residues. The germline gives CDR1 MNHEY, CDR2 SVGEGT. CDR3 region: CASSSTGTGNHYGYTF. Written as DNA, the CDR3 is TGTGCCAGCAGTTCAACCGGGACAGGGAATCACTATGGCTACACCTTC.

This clone was counted only a few times. The chain combines TRBV5-1 with TRBJ1-3, with no clear D. The germline V gene encodes CDR1 SGHRS and CDR2 YFSETQ. V was clipped by 4 bases and J by 1 base, with 6 bases between them. The CDR3 totals 13 residues. Here the CDR3 reads CASSPESGNTIYF. The CDR3 bases are TGCGCCAGCAGCCCCGAGTCTGGAAACACCATATATTTT.

This clone occurred a few times. V gene TRBV7-9 combines with J gene TRBJ2-7, with D hard to call. Germline loops: CDR1 SEHNR, CDR2 FQNEAQ (reference sequence). The CDR3 spans 14 residues. The germline V and J ends were trimmed by 5 bases and 2 bases, with 13 bases remaining between them. CDR3 nucleotide sequence: TGTGCCAGCAGCCCCACGACGGCGACCTACGAGCAGTACTTC. It translates to CASSPTTATYEQYF.

V gene TRBV29-1 combines with J gene TRBJ2-5, with 9 bases identical to TRBD1. The CDR3 sequence is 15 residues long. Germline assignment: CDR1 SQVTM and CDR2 ANQGSEA. The J segment lost 2 bases and the V segment lost 7 bases, leaving 11 bases of the junction unmatched. As DNA, the CDR3 is TGCAGCGCCCCGGGACAGGGACTTTTTCAAGAGACCCAGTACTTC. As protein: CSAPGQGLFQETQYF.

This rearrangement joins TRBV5-1 to TRBJ2-5, with 8 bases aligning to TRBD1. In germline, CDR1 is SGHRS, CDR2 YFSETQ. The length of the CDR3 is 14 residues. With V trimmed by 3 bases and J by 2 bases, 3 bases remained unmatched. CDR3 in amino acids: CASSWTGSQETQYF. The CDR3, as DNA: TGCGCCAGCAGCTGGACAGGGTCGCAAGAGACCCAGTACTTC.

The chain couples TRBV2 to TRBJ1-5; TRBD1 is a possible D gene (6 bases). The CDR3 length is 15 residues. Germline CDR1 and CDR2: SNHLY and FYNNEI. V lost 5 bases and J 0 bases, leaving 11 bases between the germline ends. The CDR3 here is CASSFSDSSNQPQHF. The CDR3 DNA follows: TGTGCCAGCAGTTTCTCGGACAGTAGCAATCAGCCCCAGCATTTT.

The chain recombines TRBV2 with TRBJ1-4, with 8 positions matching TRBD1. This CDR3 region has 15 residues. Trimming removed 6 bases from V and 5 bases from J; junction bases left unmatched: 8. Germline CDR1 and CDR2: SNHLY and FYNNEI. The CDR3 spells CASRPGQGVNEKLFF. CDR3 bases: TGTGCCAGCAGACCCGGACAGGGAGTGAATGAAAAACTGTTTTTT.

The V and J genes are TRBV27 and TRBJ2-3; D might be TRBD1 or TRBD2, each matching 6 bases. V lost 4 bases and J lost 6, with 14 bases in between. The CDR3 is 14 amino acids. CDR1 is MNHEY and CDR2 is SMNVEV in the germline V gene (reference sequence). The CDR3 protein is CASSSDKGGDTQYF. DNA of the CDR3: TGTGCCAGCAGTTCCGATAAAGGGGGGGATACGCAGTATTTT.

The V call is TRBV3-1 (or the pseudogene TRBV3-2), the J call TRBJ2-2; D gene ambiguous. Trimming took off 3 bases at V and 1 base at J, with 9 bases between the two ends. The CDR3 consists of 15 residues. The germline V gene encodes CDR1 LGHDT and CDR2 YNNKEL (reference sequence). The CDR3, as DNA: TGTGCCAGCAGCCACGACTGGATGAACACCGGGGAGCTGTTTTTT. It is translated as CASSHDWMNTGELFF.

In its sample, this clone was seen once. V usage is TRBV7-9 and J usage is TRBJ2-5; maybe TRBD1 (6 bases). The CDR3 is 13 amino acids. Trimming took 4 bases from V and 6 from J, leaving 12 bases between them. Per the germline V gene, CDR1 is SEHNR and CDR2 is FQNEAQ (reference sequence). CDR3 coding DNA: TGTGCCAGCAGCTCCTACAGGGAGAAGACCCAGTACTTC. Its translation is CASSSYREKTQYF.

The gene calls are TRBV6-4 and TRBJ1-1, with D tentatively TRBD1 (6 bases). V lost 5 bases to trimming and J lost 1 base, with 14 bases between them. CDR3 size: 15 residues. Germline-derived CDR1 and CDR2 are MRHNA and SNTAGT. CDR3 sequence reads: CASSLSPGANTEAFF. CDR3 DNA: TGTGCCAGCAGTCTGTCCCCGGGGGCGAACACTGAAGCTTTCTTT.

J is TRBJ1-4 and V is TRBV18, with TRBD1 as a possible D gene (6 bases). Germline V lookup: CDR1 KGHSH, CDR2 LQKENI. The CDR3 sequence is 15 residues long. Trimming left V 1 base short and J 5 bases short, with 11 bases between. For the CDR3, the DNA is TGTGCCAGCTCACCACTCGACAGGCTAAATGAAAAACTGTTTTTT. Amino acid sequence: CASSPLDRLNEKLFF.

CDR3 region: CATSRQSYSYNSPLHF. The CDR3 DNA sequence: TGTGCCACCAGCCGCCAGTCCTACTCCTATAATTCACCCCTCCACTTT. V and J are TRBV15 and TRBJ1-6, with unresolved D. Germline lookup yields CDR1 LNHNV and CDR2 YYDKDF (reference sequence). V was trimmed by 5 bases and J by 0 bases, leaving 11 bases between them. The CDR3 is 16 amino acids.

This chain's CDR3 is CASGKQEDTEAFF. The CDR3 DNA reads TGTGCCAGCGGGAAACAGGAAGACACTGAAGCTTTCTTT. The chain has TRBV19 and TRBJ1-1, with D possibly being TRBD1 (5 bases). V gave up 9 bases and J gave up 3 bases, with 14 bases separating them. Germline lookup yields CDR1 LNHDA and CDR2 SQIVND (reference sequence). The CDR3 contains 13 residues. Complete variable domain (other parts from reference TRBV19 and TRBJ1-1): DGGITQSPKYLFRKEGQNVTLSCEQNLNHDAMYWYRQDPGQGLRLIYYSQIVNDFQKGDIAEGYSVSREKKESFPLTVTSAQKNPTAFYLCASGKQEDTEAFFGQGTRLTVV.

The rearrangement uses TRBV18 and TRBJ2-7; no clear D. V was shortened by 2 bases and J by 4 bases, with 6 bases between the two germline ends. This CDR3 has 12 amino acids. CDR1 KGHSH and CDR2 LQKENI come from the germline V gene. The CDR3 loop reads CASSPGDYEQYF. CDR3 DNA sequence: TGTGCCAGCTCACCAGGGGATTACGAGCAGTACTTC.

This sequence joins TRBV5-6 and TRBJ2-7, with 7 nucleotides matching TRBD1. Germline loops: CDR1 SGHDT, CDR2 YYEEEE. V was pared by 2 bases and J by 0 bases, with 5 bases of the junction left unmatched. The CDR3 loop spans 15 amino acids. The CDR3 DNA reads TGTGCCAGCAGCTTAACAGGGACAGTCTCCTACGAGCAGTACTTC. Its protein product is CASSLTGTVSYEQYF.

This clone has only a few counts. As DNA, the CDR3 is TGTGCCAGTAGTATAGGTTTTGTACGACGGATTAATCAGCCCCAGCATTTT. Translating it yields CASSIGFVRRINQPQHF. The chain carries TRBV19 and TRBJ1-5; no definite D call. Germline V gene lookup returns CDR1 LNHDA and CDR2 SQIVND (reference sequence). Between the trimmed V and J ends, which lost 1 base and 4 bases, there was a span of 17 bases. The CDR3 runs to 17 residues.

Turning to this clone: At one end, the junction sequence differs from germline, possibly due to a read error. This chain connects TRBV5-1 to TRBJ1-6; D is undetermined. CDR3 length: 13 amino acids. Germline CDR1 is SGHRS and CDR2 is YFSETQ. The CDR3 reads CVSSLAGDSPLHF. CDR3 coding DNA: TGCGTCAGCAGCTTGGCCGGAGATTCACCCCTCCACTTT.

This chain uses TRBV15 with TRBJ2-5; tentatively, D is TRBD2 (6 bases). V dropped 4 bases and J dropped 3 bases, with 12 bases sitting between them. From germline, CDR1 is LNHNV and CDR2 YYDKDF (reference sequence). CDR3 size: 14 residues. The DNA for the CDR3 is TGTGCCACCAGCATAACGGGGACTGAAGAGACCCAGTACTTC. Translating gives CATSITGTEETQYF. The full variable domain, in which reference TRBV15 and TRBJ2-5 provide the parts outside the CDR3, is DAMVIQNPRYQVTQFGKPVTLSCSQTLNHNVMYWYQQKSSQAPKLLFHYYDKDFNNEADTPDNFQSRRPNTSFCFLDIRSPGLGDTAMYLCATSITGTEETQYFGPGTRLLVL.

The chain couples TRBV6-4 to TRBJ2-6; D is undetermined. In germline, CDR1 is MRHNA, CDR2 SNTAGT. V dropped 2 bases and J dropped 0 bases, with 11 bases sitting between them. This CDR3 region has 17 residues. CDR3 amino acids: CASSDGSRTSGANVLTF. Written as DNA, the CDR3 is TGTGCCAGCAGTGACGGTTCGAGGACCTCTGGGGCCAACGTCCTGACTTTC.

Regarding this clone: The CDR3 does not end in the conserved phenylalanine or tryptophan, so this is likely a read error. It is unclear where the CDR3 begins or ends on the DNA, so no DNA is shown, and the CDR3 is as TCRdb lists it. This chain joins TRBV30 and TRBJ2-7; the table calls TRBD2, which could not be checked here. The CDR3 comprises 12 residues, both ends counted. Looked up from germline, CDR1 is GTSNPN and CDR2 is SVGIG (reference sequence). This chain's CDR3 is CAWELGLAVFLT.

The V call is TRBV23-1, the J call TRBJ2-7, with D tentatively TRBD2 (5 bases). TRBV23-1 is sorted into the ORF group, with uncertain function. The CDR3 has 17 amino acids. V shed 11 bases and J shed 0 bases, with 26 bases lying between them. The CDR3 reads CAPSRPRFKRYSYEQYF. The CDR3 DNA is TGCGCCCCTAGCCGGCCAAGGTTTAAACGCTACTCCTACGAGCAGTACTTC.

The gene calls are TRBV27 and TRBJ2-4, with 10 positions matching TRBD1. J was trimmed by 9 bases and V by 0 bases; bases with no gene match: 5. The V gene's germline CDR1 is MNHEY and CDR2 SMNVEV (reference sequence). This CDR3 comprises 15 residues. This CDR3 reads CASSLSTGGGGIQYF. The CDR3 coding sequence is TGTGCCAGCAGTTTATCGACAGGGGGCGGGGGCATTCAGTACTTC.

V is TRBV9 and J is TRBJ2-3, with D perhaps matching TRBD1 or TRBD2 (5 bases each). Germline loops: CDR1 SGDLS, CDR2 YYNGEE. V lost 0 bases to trimming and J lost 1 base, with 9 bases between them. This CDR3 has 15 residues. CDR3 residues: CASSVDLGGTDTQYF. Here the CDR3 DNA reads TGTGCCAGCAGCGTAGATCTGGGGGGCACAGATACGCAGTATTTT.

The chain employs TRBV7-9 and TRBJ1-1; D is unclear. Germline V lookup: CDR1 SEHNR, CDR2 FQNEAQ (reference sequence). The V end lost 10 bases, the J end lost 8 bases, and 11 bases lay between the germline ends. This CDR3 contains 10 residues. This CDR3 is CAISGREAFF. The CDR3 nucleotides read TGTGCCATATCGGGCAGAGAAGCTTTCTTT.

This chain uses TRBV20-1 with TRBJ2-5, with 7 bases lining up with TRBD2. The junction had 4 bases not matched to a gene; V was cut back by 3 bases and J by 3 bases. The germline gives CDR1 DFQATT, CDR2 SNEGSKA (reference sequence). CDR3 length equals 13 residues. CDR3 protein: CSASSAGKETQYF. For the CDR3, the DNA is TGCAGTGCTAGTTCAGCGGGGAAAGAGACCCAGTACTTC.

The count of this clone is one. V usage is TRBV18 and J usage is TRBJ1-5, with 7 positions matching TRBD1. Germline-derived CDR1 and CDR2 are KGHSH and LQKENI. CDR3 length: 15 residues. V lost 5 bases and J lost 6; bases outside the gene matches: 10. CDR3 nucleotide sequence: TGTGCCAGCTCAACCAGGAGGGGGCAGGGTCAGCCCCAGCATTTT. This translates into CASSTRRGQGQPQHF.